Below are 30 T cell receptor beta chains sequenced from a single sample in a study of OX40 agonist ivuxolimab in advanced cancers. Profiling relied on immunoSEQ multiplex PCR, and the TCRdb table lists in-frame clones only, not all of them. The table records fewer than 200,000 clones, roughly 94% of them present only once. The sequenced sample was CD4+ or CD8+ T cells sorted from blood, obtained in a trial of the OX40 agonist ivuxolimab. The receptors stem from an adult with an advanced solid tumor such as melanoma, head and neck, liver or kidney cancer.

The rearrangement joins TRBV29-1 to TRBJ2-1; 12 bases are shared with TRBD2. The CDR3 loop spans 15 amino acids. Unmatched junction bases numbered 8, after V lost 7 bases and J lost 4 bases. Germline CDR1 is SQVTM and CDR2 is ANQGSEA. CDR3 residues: CSDRKGLAGYNEQFF. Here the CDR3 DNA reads TGCAGCGACAGGAAGGGACTAGCGGGTTACAATGAGCAGTTCTTC.

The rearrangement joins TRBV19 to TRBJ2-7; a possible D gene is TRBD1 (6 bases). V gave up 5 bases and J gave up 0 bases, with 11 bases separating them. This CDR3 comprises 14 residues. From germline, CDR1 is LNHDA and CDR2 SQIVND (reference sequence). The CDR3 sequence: CASSLSGHSYEQYF. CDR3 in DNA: TGTGCCAGTAGTCTCTCGGGACACTCCTACGAGCAGTACTTC.

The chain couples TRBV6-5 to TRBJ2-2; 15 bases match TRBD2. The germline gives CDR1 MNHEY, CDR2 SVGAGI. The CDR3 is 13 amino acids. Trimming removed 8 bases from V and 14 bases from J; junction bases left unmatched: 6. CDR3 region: CASGTSGGLQLFF. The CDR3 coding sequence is TGTGCCAGCGGGACTAGCGGGGGGCTCCAACTGTTTTTT.

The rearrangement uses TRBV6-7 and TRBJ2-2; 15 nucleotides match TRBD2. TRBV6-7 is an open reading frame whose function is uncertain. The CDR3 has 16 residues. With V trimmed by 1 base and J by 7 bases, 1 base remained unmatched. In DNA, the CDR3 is TGTGCCAGCAGTTACTTGGGACTAGCGGGAGGCGGGGAGCTGTTTTTT. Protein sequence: CASSYLGLAGGGELFF.

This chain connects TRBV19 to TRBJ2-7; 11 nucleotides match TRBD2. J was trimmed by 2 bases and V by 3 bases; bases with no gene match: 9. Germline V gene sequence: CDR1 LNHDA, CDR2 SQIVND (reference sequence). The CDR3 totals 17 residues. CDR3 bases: TGTGCCAGTAGTATTTCGGAGCTAGCGGGAGGTCCCTACGAGCAGTACTTC. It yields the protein CASSISELAGGPYEQYF.

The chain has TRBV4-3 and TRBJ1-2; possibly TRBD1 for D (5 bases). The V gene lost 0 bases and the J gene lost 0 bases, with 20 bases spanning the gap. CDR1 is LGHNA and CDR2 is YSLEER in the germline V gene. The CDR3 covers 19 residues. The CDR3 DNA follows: TGCGCCAGCAGCCAAGAGAAGGTCCGGGGCCCGTCTCCTAACTATGGCTACACCTTC. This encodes CASSQEKVRGPSPNYGYTF.

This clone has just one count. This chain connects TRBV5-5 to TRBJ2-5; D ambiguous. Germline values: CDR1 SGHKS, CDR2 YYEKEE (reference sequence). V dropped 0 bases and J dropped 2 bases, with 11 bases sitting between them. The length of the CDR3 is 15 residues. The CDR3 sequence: CASSLATGPQETQYF. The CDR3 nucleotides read TGTGCCAGCAGCTTGGCGACCGGGCCGCAAGAGACCCAGTACTTC.

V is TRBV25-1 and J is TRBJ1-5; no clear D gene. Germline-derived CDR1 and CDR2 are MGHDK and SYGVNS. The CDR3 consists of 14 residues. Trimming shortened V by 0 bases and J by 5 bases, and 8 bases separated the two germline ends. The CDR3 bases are TGTGCCAGCAGTGAATACGGGGTATATCAGCCCCAGCATTTT. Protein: CASSEYGVYQPQHF.

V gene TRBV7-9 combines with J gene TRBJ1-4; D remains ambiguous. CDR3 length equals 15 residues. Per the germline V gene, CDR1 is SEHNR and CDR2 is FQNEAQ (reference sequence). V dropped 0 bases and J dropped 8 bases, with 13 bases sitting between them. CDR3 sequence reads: CASSLAWTWVEKLFF. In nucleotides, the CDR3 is TGTGCCAGCAGCTTAGCTTGGACGTGGGTCGAAAAACTGTTTTTT.

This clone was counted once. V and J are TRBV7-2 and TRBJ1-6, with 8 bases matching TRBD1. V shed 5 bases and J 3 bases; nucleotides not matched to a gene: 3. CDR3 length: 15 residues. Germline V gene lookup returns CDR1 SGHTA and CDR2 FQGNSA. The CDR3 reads CASSRTGFYNSPLHF. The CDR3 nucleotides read TGTGCCAGCAGCCGGACAGGGTTCTATAATTCACCCCTCCACTTT. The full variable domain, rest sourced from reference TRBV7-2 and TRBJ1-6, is GAGVSQSPSNKVTEKGKDVELRCDPISGHTALYWYRQSLGQGLEFLIYFQGNSAPDKSGLPSDRFSAERTGGSVSTLTIQRTQQEDSAVYLCASSRTGFYNSPLHFGNGTRLTVT.

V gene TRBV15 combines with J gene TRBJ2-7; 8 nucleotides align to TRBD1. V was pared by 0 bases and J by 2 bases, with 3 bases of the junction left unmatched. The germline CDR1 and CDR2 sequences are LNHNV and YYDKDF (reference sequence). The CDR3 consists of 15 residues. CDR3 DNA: TGTGCCACCAGCAGAGATCTACAGGGGGCCTACGAGCAGTACTTC. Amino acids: CATSRDLQGAYEQYF.

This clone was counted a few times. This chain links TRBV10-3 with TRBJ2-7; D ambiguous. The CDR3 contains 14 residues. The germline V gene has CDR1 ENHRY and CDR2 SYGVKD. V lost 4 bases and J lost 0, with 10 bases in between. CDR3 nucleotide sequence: TGTGCCATCAGTGGCGGCTATAGCTCCTACGAGCAGTACTTC. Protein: CAISGGYSSYEQYF.

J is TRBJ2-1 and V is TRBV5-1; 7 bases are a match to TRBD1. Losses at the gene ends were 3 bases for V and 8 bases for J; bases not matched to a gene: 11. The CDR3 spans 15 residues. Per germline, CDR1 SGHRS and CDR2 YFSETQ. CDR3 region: CASSYPTGEGDEQFF. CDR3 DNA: TGCGCCAGCAGCTACCCCACAGGGGAAGGGGATGAGCAGTTCTTC.

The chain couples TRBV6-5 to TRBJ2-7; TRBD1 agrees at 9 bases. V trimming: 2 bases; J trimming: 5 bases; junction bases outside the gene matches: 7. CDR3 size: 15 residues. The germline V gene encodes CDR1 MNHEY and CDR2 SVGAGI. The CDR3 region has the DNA TGTGCCAGCAGTTACCCCGGACAGGGGAGGGACGAGCAGTACTTC. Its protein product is CASSYPGQGRDEQYF.

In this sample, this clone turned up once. The CDR3 DNA is TGTGCCAGCAGCCCGCCGGGGACAGGACCATACGAGCAGTACTTC. Its protein product is CASSPPGTGPYEQYF. The chain couples TRBV11-3 to TRBJ2-7; 8 bases are shared with TRBD1. Germline V gene data show CDR1 as SGHNT and CDR2 as YENEEA. The CDR3 covers 15 residues. Trimming took 5 bases from V and 4 from J; bases not matched to a gene: 10.

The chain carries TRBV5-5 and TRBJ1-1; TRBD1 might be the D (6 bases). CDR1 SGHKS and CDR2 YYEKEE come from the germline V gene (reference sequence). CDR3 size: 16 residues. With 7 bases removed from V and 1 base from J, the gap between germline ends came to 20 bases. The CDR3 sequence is CASQWGASSRNTEAFF. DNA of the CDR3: TGTGCCAGCCAGTGGGGGGCCTCCTCAAGGAACACTGAAGCTTTCTTT. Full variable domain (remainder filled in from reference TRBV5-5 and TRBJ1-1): DAGVTQSPTHLIKTRGQQVTLRCSPISGHKSVSWYQQVLGQGPQFIFQYYEKEERGRGNFPDRFSARQFPNYSSELNVNALLLGDSALYLCASQWGASSRNTEAFFGQGTRLTVV.

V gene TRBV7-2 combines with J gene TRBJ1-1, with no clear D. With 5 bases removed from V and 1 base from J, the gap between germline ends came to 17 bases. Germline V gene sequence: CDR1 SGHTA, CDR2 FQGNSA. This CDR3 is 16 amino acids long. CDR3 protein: CASSRGGSRANTEAFF. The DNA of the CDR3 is TGTGCCAGCAGCCGGGGAGGGAGTCGGGCGAACACTGAAGCTTTCTTT.

DNA for the CDR3: TGTGCCTGGAGTGACCAACTCGAGCAGTACTTC. It is translated as CAWSDQLEQYF. This chain connects TRBV30 to TRBJ2-7; D gene unclear. Trimming pared 1 base from V and 6 bases from J, leaving 7 bases between. CDR3 length: 11 amino acids. CDR1 GTSNPN and CDR2 SVGIG come from the germline V gene (reference sequence).

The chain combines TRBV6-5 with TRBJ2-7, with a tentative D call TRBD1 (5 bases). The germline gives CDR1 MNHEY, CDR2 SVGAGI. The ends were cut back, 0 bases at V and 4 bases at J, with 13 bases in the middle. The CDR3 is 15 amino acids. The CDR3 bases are TGTGCCAGCAGTTACTCGTTCAGGGAATCATACGAGCAGTACTTC. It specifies CASSYSFRESYEQYF.

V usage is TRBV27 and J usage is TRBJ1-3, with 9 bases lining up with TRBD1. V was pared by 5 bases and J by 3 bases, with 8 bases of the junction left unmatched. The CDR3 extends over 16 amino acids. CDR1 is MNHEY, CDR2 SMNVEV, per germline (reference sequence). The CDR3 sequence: CASSKLATGGGNTIYF. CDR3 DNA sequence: TGTGCCAGCAGTAAACTAGCGACAGGGGGTGGAAACACCATATATTTT.

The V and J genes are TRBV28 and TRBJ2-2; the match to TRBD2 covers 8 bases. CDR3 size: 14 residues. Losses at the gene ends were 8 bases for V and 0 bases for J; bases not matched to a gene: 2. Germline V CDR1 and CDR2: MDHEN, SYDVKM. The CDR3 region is CASRGGTNTGELFF. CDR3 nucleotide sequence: TGTGCCAGCCGGGGGGGGACGAACACCGGGGAGCTGTTTTTT.

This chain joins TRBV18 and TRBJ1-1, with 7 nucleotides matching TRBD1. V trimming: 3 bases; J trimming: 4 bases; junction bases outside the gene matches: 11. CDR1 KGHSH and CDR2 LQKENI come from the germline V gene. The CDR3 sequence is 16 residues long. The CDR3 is CASSPDGHRGGTEAFF. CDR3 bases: TGTGCCAGCTCACCCGATGGCCACAGGGGCGGCACTGAAGCTTTCTTT.

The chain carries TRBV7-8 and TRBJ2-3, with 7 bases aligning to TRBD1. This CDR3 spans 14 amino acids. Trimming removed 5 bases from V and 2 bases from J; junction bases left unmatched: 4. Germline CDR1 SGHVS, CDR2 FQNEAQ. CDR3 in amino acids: CASSQGQLTDTQYF. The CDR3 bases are TGTGCCAGCAGCCAGGGACAGCTCACAGATACGCAGTATTTT.

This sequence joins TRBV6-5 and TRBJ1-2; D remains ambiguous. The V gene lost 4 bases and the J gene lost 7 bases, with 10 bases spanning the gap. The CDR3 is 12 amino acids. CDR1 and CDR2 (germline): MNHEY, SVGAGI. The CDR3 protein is CASSSDRSGYTF. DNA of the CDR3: TGTGCCAGCAGTTCGGACCGGAGTGGCTACACCTTC.

The CDR3 is CASGTVSSYEQYF. Here the CDR3 DNA reads TGTGCCAGCGGGACAGTAAGCTCCTACGAGCAGTACTTC. This chain links TRBV27 with TRBJ2-7; 7 nucleotides line up with TRBD1. The CDR3 is 13 residues long. The V gene's germline CDR1 is MNHEY and CDR2 SMNVEV (reference sequence). V dropped 8 bases and J dropped 0; count of bases not matched to a gene: 4.

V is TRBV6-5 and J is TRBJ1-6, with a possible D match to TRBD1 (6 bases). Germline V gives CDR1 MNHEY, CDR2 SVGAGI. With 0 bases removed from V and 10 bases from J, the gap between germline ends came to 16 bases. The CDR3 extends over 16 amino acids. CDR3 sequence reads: CASSYSMQGTSSPLHF. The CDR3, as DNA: TGTGCCAGCAGTTACTCGATGCAGGGGACTTCCTCACCCCTCCACTTT.

The CDR3 spells CASTDGNQPQHF. The CDR3 DNA reads as TGTGCCAGCACCGACGGGAATCAGCCCCAGCATTTT. This rearrangement joins TRBV6-1 to TRBJ1-5; D is unresolved. Germline V CDR1 and CDR2: MNHNS, SASEGT. This CDR3 region has 12 residues. V lost 7 bases and J 4 bases, leaving 8 bases between the germline ends.

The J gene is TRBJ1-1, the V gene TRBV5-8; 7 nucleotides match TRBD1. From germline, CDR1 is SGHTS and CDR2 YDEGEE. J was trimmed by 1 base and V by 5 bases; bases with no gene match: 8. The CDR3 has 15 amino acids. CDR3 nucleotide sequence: TGTGCCAGCAGGAGACCCGGGACAGCGAACACTGAAGCTTTCTTT. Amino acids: CASRRPGTANTEAFF.

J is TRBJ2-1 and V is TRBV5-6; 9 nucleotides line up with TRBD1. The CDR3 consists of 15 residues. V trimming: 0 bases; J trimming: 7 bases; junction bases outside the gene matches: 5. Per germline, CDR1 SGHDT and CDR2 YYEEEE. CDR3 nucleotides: TGTGCCAGCAGCTTGGCCGGACAGGGGTGGAATGAGCAGTTCTTC. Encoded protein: CASSLAGQGWNEQFF.

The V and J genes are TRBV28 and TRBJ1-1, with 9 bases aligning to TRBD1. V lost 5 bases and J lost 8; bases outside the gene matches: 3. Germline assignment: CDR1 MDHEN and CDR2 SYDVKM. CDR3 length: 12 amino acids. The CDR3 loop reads CASSPGQGEAFF. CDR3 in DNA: TGTGCCAGCAGTCCGGGACAGGGCGAAGCTTTCTTT.